The rows below give T cell receptor beta chains drawn from one sample of a study of cytomegalovirus exposure and HLA in healthy donors. Here immunoSEQ multiplex PCR was the method, and the copy in TCRdb shows in-frame clones only, minus some. Of approximately 100,000 clones listed, approximately 73% were seen once; the top ten hold under 9.5%. The sample taken for sequencing was PBMCs. All receptors derive from a middle-aged man in good health and CMV-seronegative. CDR3s include the opening cysteine and the closing phenylalanine or tryptophan. Each record gives: J gene, clone size, V gene, D gene, CDR3 protein, CDR3 DNA. D genes are given only for firm matches. Size tells how often a clone was seen (once, few, many) or the class of an expanded clone, and some rows leave it out.

TRBJ2-6 NA TRBV2 TRBD1 CASGRGSYSGANVLTF TGTGCCAGCGGCAGGGGGTCCTACTCTGGGGCCAACGTCCTGACTTTC
TRBJ2-3 few TRBV4-2 TRBD2 CASSQEVSSGGLTSTDTQYF TGTGCCAGCAGCCAAGAAGTATCTAGCGGGGGGTTAACTAGCACAGATACGCAGTATTTT
TRBJ2-5 NA TRBV5-3 TRBD2 CAPATSVQTQYF TGTGCCCCTGCCACTAGCGTGCAGACCCAGTACTTC
TRBJ1-4 NA TRBV5-1 NA CASSLEQGHPREKLFF TGCGCCAGCAGCTTGGAACAGGGCCACCCGAGGGAAAAACTGTTTTTT
TRBJ1-4 NA TRBV4-3 TRBD1 CASSPGLTGAHEKLFF TGCGCCAGCAGCCCAGGTCTGACAGGGGCTCATGAAAAACTGTTTTTT
TRBJ1-1 NA TRBV19 TRBD1 CASSPGGGWTEAFF TGTGCCAGTAGTCCGGGAGGGGGCTGGACTGAAGCTTTCTTT
TRBJ1-2 NA TRBV9 TRBD1 CASSVGGGGVGYGYTF TGTGCCAGCAGCGTAGGAGGAGGGGGCGTTGGCTATGGCTACACCTTC
TRBJ1-1 NA TRBV18 NA CASSPKGTEAFF TGTGCCAGCTCCCCAAAGGGGACTGAAGCTTTCTTT
TRBJ2-7 NA TRBV4-3 NA CASSQDREGNNEQYF TGCGCCAGCAGCCAAGATCGGGAAGGGAATAACGAGCAGTACTTC
TRBJ1-1 NA TRBV9 NA CASSVSLNTPTEAFF TGTGCCAGCAGCGTGTCCTTAAACACCCCCACTGAAGCTTTCTTT
TRBJ1-2 NA TRBV5-8 NA CASSSQGLGRYGYTF TGTGCCAGCAGCTCACAGGGTCTGGGACGCTATGGCTACACCTTC
TRBJ2-7 NA TRBV25-1 NA CASSDPGGGLYEQYF TGTGCCAGCAGTGATCCTGGGGGGGGGCTCTACGAGCAGTACTTC
TRBJ1-2 NA TRBV14 NA CASSPSMMQGTYGYTF TGTGCCAGCAGCCCTTCTATGATGCAGGGGACCTATGGCTACACCTTC
TRBJ1-6 NA TRBV5-6 NA CASSLGHRISSYNSPLHF TGTGCCAGCAGCTTGGGACACCGCATTAGCTCCTATAATTCACCCCTCCACTTT
TRBJ1-6 few TRBV25-1 NA CASSPRRDGDSPLHF TGTGCCAGCAGTCCTAGGCGGGACGGAGATTCACCCCTCCACTTT
TRBJ2-5 few TRBV7-2 TRBD1 CASSAGDRLQETQYF TGTGCCAGCAGCGCAGGGGACAGGCTTCAAGAGACCCAGTACTTC
TRBJ2-3 NA TRBV28 TRBD1 CASSYRGTGTQYF TGTGCCAGCAGTTACAGGGGTACCGGTACGCAGTATTTT
TRBJ2-1 NA TRBV19 TRBD2 CASSMWGGYNEQFF TGTGCCAGTAGTATGTGGGGGGGGTACAATGAGCAGTTCTTC
TRBJ2-7 NA TRBV21-1 NA CASIQAGGSSYEQYF TGTGCCAGCATCCAGGCGGGGGGGAGCTCCTACGAGCAGTACTTC
TRBJ1-6 few TRBV4-1 NA CASSPAPGAYNSPLHF TGCGCCAGCAGCCCGGCCCCGGGAGCATATAATTCACCCCTCCACTTT
TRBJ1-4 NA TRBV27 TRBD1 CASSPNRGANEKLFF TGTGCCAGCAGTCCTAACAGGGGAGCTAATGAAAAACTGTTTTTT
TRBJ1-5 NA TRBV19 NA CASSIGGRGNQPQHF TGTGCCAGTAGTATAGGAGGGAGGGGCAATCAGCCCCAGCATTTT
TRBJ1-1 NA TRBV5-1 NA CASSVPGQNTEAFF TGCGCCAGCAGCGTACCGGGACAGAACACTGAAGCTTTCTTT
TRBJ2-3 NA TRBV7-3 TRBD2 CASSLSGGVDTQYF TGTGCCAGCAGCCTTAGCGGGGGGGTGGATACGCAGTATTTT
TRBJ2-2 NA TRBV6-1 TRBD1 CASSESRGLELFF TGTGCCAGCAGTGAGTCCAGGGGGCTGGAGCTGTTTTTT
TRBJ2-7 NA TRBV9 TRBD2 CASSVVAGGEQYF TGTGCCAGCAGCGTAGTAGCGGGAGGCGAGCAGTACTTC
TRBJ2-1 NA TRBV2 NA CASSEFLGAEFF TGTGCCAGCAGTGAATTTTTGGGGGCTGAGTTCTTC
TRBJ1-1 NA TRBV6-1 NA CASSYSSNTEAFF TGTGCCAGCAGCTACAGCTCGAACACTGAAGCTTTCTTT
TRBJ2-2 few TRBV9 NA CASSPRLGGFNTGELFF TGTGCCAGCAGCCCCCGGTTGGGGGGTTTCAACACCGGGGAGCTGTTTTTT
TRBJ1-3 NA TRBV5-3 NA CARSFRRQRSGNTIYF TGTGCCAGAAGTTTTAGGCGACAGCGCTCTGGAAACACCATATATTTT
TRBJ2-5 NA TRBV9 TRBD2 CASSVGRSGGETQYF TGTGCCAGCAGCGTAGGTCGTAGCGGGGGAGAGACCCAGTACTTC
TRBJ1-5 few TRBV21-1 NA CASSKEYWRFINQPQHF TGTGCCAGCAGCAAAGAGTATTGGAGGTTTATTAATCAGCCCCAGCATTTT
TRBJ2-7 NA TRBV28 NA CASRPDSHEQYF TGTGCCAGCCGACCGGACAGCCACGAGCAGTACTTC
TRBJ2-5 NA TRBV4-2 TRBD2 CASRGEETQYF TGTGCCAGCCGGGGGGAAGAGACCCAGTACTTC
TRBJ1-2 few TRBV5-1 NA CASSIKTDLGYPF TGCGCCAGCAGCATCAAAACGGACTTGGGCTACCCCTTC
TRBJ2-3 NA TRBV5-4 TRBD1 CASRQKGGSTDTQYF TGTGCCAGCAGACAAAAAGGGGGCAGCACAGATACGCAGTATTTT
TRBJ2-2 NA TRBV7-2 NA CASSPRLSTNTGELFF TGTGCCAGCAGCCCCCGACTTTCAACGAACACCGGGGAGCTGTTTTTT
TRBJ1-2 few TRBV7-7 NA CASSLGEGARYGYTF TGTGCTAGCAGCTTGGGCGAAGGTGCCCGGTATGGCTACACCTTC
TRBJ1-4 once TRBV14 NA CASSLGGSNEKLFF TGTGCCAGCAGCCTAGGAGGGTCTAATGAAAAACTGTTTTTT
TRBJ1-4 NA TRBV29-1 NA CSVEAGSEKLFF TGCAGCGTTGAGGCAGGTAGTGAAAAACTGTTTTTT
TRBJ2-2 NA TRBV7-9 TRBD1 CASSPTGGPGTGELFF TGTGCCAGCAGCCCCACAGGGGGGCCGGGCACCGGGGAGCTGTTTTTT
TRBJ1-5 NA TRBV19 NA CASSIRDTAQPQHF TGTGCCAGTAGTATCAGAGACACTGCCCAGCCCCAGCATTTT
TRBJ1-4 NA TRBV10-3 NA CAISESGDEKLFF TGTGCCATCAGTGAGTCAGGGGATGAAAAACTGTTTTTT
TRBJ2-5 few TRBV25-1 TRBD2 CASSGSGGRGRETQYF TGTGCCAGCAGTGGGTCGGGCGGGAGGGGGCGAGAGACCCAGTACTTC
TRBJ1-5 NA TRBV4-3 TRBD1 CASSQDLGQDNQPQHF TGCGCCAGCAGCCAAGATCTAGGACAGGACAATCAGCCCCAGCATTTT
TRBJ2-1 NA TRBV6-4 TRBD2 CASRGAPPSGGAEVEQFF TGTGCCAGCCGTGGGGCCCCGCCTAGCGGGGGGGCAGAAGTTGAGCAGTTCTTC
TRBJ1-5 NA TRBV6-4 TRBD1 CASSDWWGWTGRDQPQHF TGTGCCAGCAGTGACTGGTGGGGATGGACAGGGCGAGATCAGCCCCAGCATTTT
TRBJ1-3 NA TRBV14 NA CASSQERGFSGNTIYF TGTGCCAGCAGCCAAGAAAGGGGCTTCTCTGGAAACACCATATATTTT
TRBJ2-2 once TRBV7-9 NA CSSTQTLGREGAYTGELFF TGTTCCAGCACGCAAACCCTGGGCCGAGAAGGGGCCTACACCGGGGAGCTGTTTTTT